This passage covers 27 T cell receptor beta chains from one sample sequenced in a study of T cells expressing NK-cell markers. TCRdb reprocessed the 5' RACE reads, with one entry per CDR3 protein and no DNA. The table gives a few hundred thousand distinct CDR3 sequences; the top ten clones make up under 0.5% of it. The material sequenced was blood T cells: a sorted CD56 or NKG2C T cell subset, CD4+ or CD8+ T cells, or bulk PBMC T cells (not recorded which). All receptors come from a man younger than 35 in good health.

The chain links TRBV28 to TRBJ2-1; without DNA, the TCRdb call of TRBD1 cannot be checked. The CDR3 is 13 residues long. CDR1 and CDR2 (germline): MDHEN, SYDVKM. CDR3 protein: CASSFPPVNEQFF.

The chain employs TRBV11-3 and TRBJ1-1. This CDR3 is 12 amino acids long. Germline CDR1 is SGHNT and CDR2 is YENEEA. The CDR3: CASRGNAIGAFF.

This chain connects TRBV5-1 to TRBJ2-2. The length of the CDR3 is 13 residues. Germline lookup yields CDR1 SGHRS and CDR2 YFSETQ. The CDR3 reads CASSLELTGELFF.

The J gene is TRBJ1-5, the V gene TRBV29-1; the TCRdb D gene call, TRBD1, has no DNA to confirm it. There are 14 residues in the CDR3. Germline CDR1 reads SQVTM; CDR2 reads ANQGSEA. The CDR3 spells CSVAGTDSNQPQHF. The whole variable domain, filled in from reference TRBV29-1 and TRBJ1-5, reads SAVISQKPSRDICQRGTSLTIQCQVDSQVTMMFWYRQQPGQSLTLIATANQGSEATYESGFVIDKFPISRPNLTFSTLTVSNMSPEDSSIYLCSVAGTDSNQPQHFGDGTRLSIL.

The chain uses TRBV18 and TRBJ2-7; the D gene TCRdb calls, TRBD1, cannot be checked with no DNA. CDR3 length: 15 residues. The germline V gene encodes CDR1 KGHSH and CDR2 LQKENI. The CDR3 protein is CASSPLGRGTYEQYF. The variable domain in full, completed from reference TRBV18 and TRBJ2-7, reads NAGVMQNPRHLVRRRGQEARLRCSPMKGHSHVYWYRQLPEEGLKFMVYLQKENIIDESGMPKERFSAEFPKEGPSILRIQQVVRGDSAAYFCASSPLGRGTYEQYFGPGTRLTVT.

This chain connects TRBV6-1 to TRBJ2-1. The CDR3 has 11 residues. From germline, CDR1 is MNHNS and CDR2 SASEGT. This CDR3 is CASSEGTEQFF.

This rearrangement joins TRBV18 to TRBJ2-5; without DNA, the TCRdb call of TRBD1 cannot be checked. CDR3 size: 13 residues. Per the germline V gene, CDR1 is KGHSH and CDR2 is LQKENI. The CDR3 protein is CASSQGGKETQYF.

The genes are TRBV20-1 and TRBJ1-1. The germline V gene encodes CDR1 DFQATT and CDR2 SNEGSKA (reference sequence). The CDR3 totals 14 residues. CDR3 sequence: CSARGGEGGTEAFF.

V usage is TRBV19 and J usage is TRBJ2-1; TCRdb's D call, TRBD2, is unchecked because there is no DNA. CDR3 size: 18 residues. Germline V gene data show CDR1 as LNHDA and CDR2 as SQIVND (reference sequence). CDR3 amino acids: CASSITGKQREGQDEQFF. The full variable domain, its missing parts supplied by reference TRBV19 and TRBJ2-1, is DGGITQSPKYLFRKEGQNVTLSCEQNLNHDAMYWYRQDPGQGLRLIYYSQIVNDFQKGDIAEGYSVSREKKESFPLTVTSAQKNPTAFYLCASSITGKQREGQDEQFFGPGTRLTVL.

V is TRBV6-1 and J is TRBJ2-3. Germline lookup yields CDR1 MNHNS and CDR2 SASEGT. This CDR3 is built from 14 residues. The CDR3 sequence is CASSVGLSTDTQYF.

The chain recombines TRBV12-3 or TRBV12-4 with TRBJ2-1; the TRBD2 assignment by TCRdb is unverifiable without DNA. CDR3 size: 17 residues. CDR3 sequence reads: CASSSRLAGSSYNEQFF.

The rearrangement joins TRBV29-1 to TRBJ2-7; the D gene TCRdb calls, TRBD1, cannot be checked with no DNA. The CDR3 has 15 amino acids. Per the germline V gene, CDR1 is SQVTM and CDR2 is ANQGSEA. The CDR3 sequence: CSVYLTGTGSYEQYF.

The J gene is TRBJ2-7, the V gene TRBV6-5. Germline values: CDR1 MNHEY, CDR2 SVGAGI. The CDR3 is made up of 16 amino acids. CDR3 in amino acids: CASSYSSVLLSYEQYF.

The rearrangement uses TRBV7-3 and TRBJ2-5; TCRdb's D gene call, TRBD1, goes unchecked for lack of DNA. The CDR3 runs 15 residues. Germline loops: CDR1 SGHTA, CDR2 FQGTGA. The CDR3 protein is CASSLTSGVGETQYF.

The V gene is TRBV10-3, the J gene TRBJ1-1. Per germline, CDR1 ENHRY and CDR2 SYGVKD. The CDR3 is 11 amino acids. This CDR3 reads CAISESSKAFF.

J is TRBJ1-2 and V is TRBV25-1. Germline values: CDR1 MGHDK, CDR2 SYGVNS. There are 12 residues in the CDR3. CDR3 in amino acids: CASSIWDYGYTF.

This chain links TRBV5-5 with TRBJ2-1; TCRdb proposes TRBD2, but this gene call is untestable without DNA. Germline values: CDR1 SGHKS, CDR2 YYEKEE (reference sequence). The CDR3 has 18 residues. CDR3 region: CASSLFLAGVHSYNEQFF.

The rearrangement joins TRBV3-1 to TRBJ1-2; TCRdb returns TRBD1, unconfirmable since there is no DNA. The CDR3 covers 14 residues. Germline V gene sequence: CDR1 LGHDT, CDR2 YNNKEL (reference sequence). CDR3: CASSQGGGDYGYTF.

The CDR3 is CASSLQGADTEAFF. This chain connects TRBV7-3 to TRBJ1-1; without DNA, the TCRdb call of TRBD1 cannot be checked. CDR1 and CDR2 from the germline V gene are SGHTA and FQGTGA. The CDR3 runs to 14 residues.

This chain uses TRBV4-2 with TRBJ1-1; lacking DNA, the TRBD1 call made by TCRdb goes unchecked. The CDR3 covers 15 residues. Germline V lookup: CDR1 LGHNA, CDR2 YNFKEQ. The CDR3 sequence: CASSQVGTASTEAFF.

This sequence joins TRBV29-1 and TRBJ1-4; TCRdb gives TRBD1 as the D gene, but with no DNA this cannot be confirmed. The germline V gene encodes CDR1 SQVTM and CDR2 ANQGSEA. CDR3 length: 15 amino acids. This CDR3 is CSVEYGTGAGEKLFF.

This chain joins TRBV23-1 and TRBJ2-2; the TCRdb D gene call, TRBD2, has no DNA to confirm it. TRBV23-1 is recorded as an ORF, its role being uncertain. The CDR3 length is 16 residues. The CDR3 sequence: CASSQTSGRHTGELFF.

The chain uses TRBV6-5 and TRBJ2-2; the TCRdb call, TRBD1, lacks DNA for checking. CDR3 length: 14 residues. The germline V gene has CDR1 MNHEY and CDR2 SVGAGI. The CDR3 reads CASRGTGRTGELFF.

The chain couples TRBV25-1 to TRBJ2-1. The CDR3 has 11 residues. Germline values: CDR1 MGHDK, CDR2 SYGVNS. This CDR3 is CASASYNEQFF.

The genes are TRBV7-2 and TRBJ2-1; with no DNA, the TCRdb D assignment of TRBD1 cannot be verified. The germline CDR1 and CDR2 sequences are SGHTA and FQGNSA. This CDR3 has 13 amino acids. The CDR3 region is CASRPGTANEQFF.

The chain employs TRBV5-1 and TRBJ2-3; TCRdb gives TRBD1 as the D gene, but with no DNA this cannot be confirmed. CDR1 and CDR2 from the germline V gene are SGHRS and YFSETQ. The CDR3 covers 15 residues. CDR3 in amino acids: CASSDPLTGTDTQYF.

The rearrangement links TRBV5-1 to TRBJ1-6. The length of the CDR3 is 16 residues. Germline CDR1 reads SGHRS; CDR2 reads YFSETQ. The CDR3 sequence: CASSLGAGSGDSPLHF.